The 18 T cell receptor beta chains in this list originate from one sample, sequenced in a study of T-cell memory formation after mild COVID-19. One entry per CDR3 protein, called by TCRdb with MiXCR from the 5' RACE reads. The data show 65,000 to 90,000 distinct CDR3 sequences, roughly 13% seen once. The specimen sequenced was PBMCs or a T cell subset sorted from them (not recorded which). The receptors derive from a man between 18 and 29 years old who had mild COVID-19 (a few samples of this study predate the infection). Cell type and time point are not known.

There are a few counts of this clonotype. The chain employs TRBV2 and TRBJ2-6, with D unclear. The CDR3 runs 17 residues. CDR1 and CDR2 (germline): SNHLY, FYNNEI. V was clipped by 3 bases and J by 2 bases, with 14 bases between them. CDR3 nucleotides: TGTGCCAGCAGTGACCCCGGACGAGTTACTGGGGCCAACGTCCTGACTTTC. Translation gives CASSDPGRVTGANVLTF.

The chain couples TRBV12-3 or TRBV12-4 to TRBJ1-2; the D gene is possibly TRBD1 (5 bases). V was trimmed by 5 bases and J by 1 base, leaving 11 bases between them. The CDR3 is 14 amino acids. CDR3 region: CASSPRGINYGYTF. CDR3 nucleotide sequence: TGTGCCAGCAGTCCGAGGGGAATTAACTATGGCTACACCTTC.

In its sample, this clonotype was seen a few times. The chain recombines TRBV27 with TRBJ1-2; the D is unclear. The V end was cut by 0 bases, the J end by 8 bases, with 10 bases between. Germline V gene data show CDR1 as MNHEY and CDR2 as SMNVEV (reference sequence). This CDR3 spans 13 amino acids. The CDR3 DNA is TGTGCCAGCAGTTTATCACCCGTCCAGGGCTACACCTTC. As protein: CASSLSPVQGYTF.

The table lists this clonotype with a few counts. The rearrangement links TRBV9 to TRBJ2-7, with D maybe TRBD1 (6 bases). V was cut by 3 bases and J by 1 base, with 11 bases left in between. This CDR3 is 14 amino acids long. The germline V gene has CDR1 SGDLS and CDR2 YYNGEE. The DNA of the CDR3 is TGTGCCAGCAGCGCGAACAGGGAATCCTACGAGCAGTACGTC. This gives the protein CASSANRESYEQYV.

The V and J genes are TRBV7-9 and TRBJ2-4; D is possibly TRBD2 (6 bases). Germline CDR1 reads SEHNR; CDR2 reads FQNEAQ (reference sequence). Trimming took 5 bases from V and 14 from J, leaving 19 bases between them. This CDR3 spans 13 amino acids. CDR3 in DNA: TGTGCCAGCAGCCCCAGGGCCGGGAGAGACAAGTACTTC. Residues: CASSPRAGRDKYF.

The chain is built from TRBV20-1 and TRBJ2-5; 10 bases map to TRBD2. The CDR3 covers 17 residues. Germline V gene sequence: CDR1 DFQATT, CDR2 SNEGSKA (reference sequence). The J segment lost 3 bases and the V segment lost 3 bases, leaving 13 bases of the junction unmatched. CDR3 in DNA: TGCAGTGCTAGCGCCCCCCTCAGCGGGGGGGGGAAAGAGACCCAGTACTTC. Its protein product is CSASAPLSGGGKETQYF.

CDR3 sequence: CASSLRTVYEQYF. CDR3 DNA: TGTGCCAGCAGCCTAAGGACAGTCTACGAGCAGTACTTC. V and J are TRBV7-9 and TRBJ2-7; possible D gene TRBD1, 6 bases. Germline CDR1 reads SEHNR; CDR2 reads FQNEAQ (reference sequence). The ends were cut back, 5 bases at V and 3 bases at J, with 11 bases in the middle. This CDR3 is built from 13 residues. Complete variable domain (other parts from reference TRBV7-9 and TRBJ2-7): DTGVSQNPRHKITKRGQNVTFRCDPISEHNRLYWYRQTLGQGPEFLTYFQNEAQLEKSRLLSDRFSAERPKGSFSTLEIQRTEQGDSAMYLCASSLRTVYEQYFGPGTRLTVT.

CDR3 residues: CASSSSTSGADEQFF. The CDR3, as DNA: TGTGCCAGCAGCTCCTCGACTAGCGGGGCCGATGAGCAGTTCTTC. The rearrangement joins TRBV13 to TRBJ2-1; 11 bases agree with TRBD2. Germline trimming cut 4 bases from V and 8 bases from J; bases unmatched to any gene: 7. CDR3 size: 15 residues. Germline V gene lookup returns CDR1 PRHDT and CDR2 FYEKMQ (reference sequence).

The genes are TRBV6-2 or TRBV6-3 and TRBJ1-2; 8 bases match TRBD1. Losses at the gene ends were 2 bases for V and 2 bases for J; bases not matched to a gene: 10. This CDR3 spans 17 amino acids. The germline CDR1 and CDR2 sequences are MNHEY and SVGEGT. Written as DNA, the CDR3 is TGTGCCAGCAGTTACGCCCGAGGACAGGGAGTGAACTATGGCTACACCTTC. This codes for CASSYARGQGVNYGYTF.

The chain joins TRBV14 to TRBJ2-7; possibly TRBD2 for D (6 bases). Germline V CDR1 and CDR2: SGHDN, FVKESK. The CDR3 runs to 13 residues. V shed 0 bases and J shed 7 bases, with 10 bases lying between them. In nucleotides, the CDR3 is TGTGCCAGCAGCCAAGAAGCGGGCAGGGAGCAGTACTTC. Its translation is CASSQEAGREQYF. Full variable domain (remainder filled in from reference TRBV14 and TRBJ2-7): EAGVTQFPSHSVIEKGQTVTLRCDPISGHDNLYWYRRVMGKEIKFLLHFVKESKQDESGMPNNRFLAERTGGTYSTLKVQPAELEDSGVYFCASSQEAGREQYFGPGTRLTVT.

The sample holds many counts of this clonotype. This chain uses TRBV5-1 with TRBJ2-7; D is perhaps TRBD2 (6 bases). This CDR3 is built from 13 residues. Germline assignment: CDR1 SGHRS and CDR2 YFSETQ. V lost 1 base and J 3 bases, leaving 8 bases between the germline ends. The CDR3 sequence is CASSLTGSYEQYF. The CDR3 DNA sequence: TGCGCCAGCAGCTTGACCGGGAGCTACGAGCAGTACTTC.

This clonotype was found many times. The genes are TRBV6-6 and TRBJ2-5; no clear D gene. The germline V gene has CDR1 MNHNY and CDR2 SVGAGI (reference sequence). V lost 6 bases and J 4 bases, leaving 9 bases between the germline ends. The CDR3 spans 12 residues. This chain's CDR3 is CASRGLLETQYF. The CDR3 bases are TGTGCCAGCAGGGGGTTATTAGAGACCCAGTACTTC.

This clonotype was recorded many times. This chain uses TRBV7-2 with TRBJ2-1; D is perhaps TRBD1 or TRBD2 (6 bases each). This CDR3 comprises 17 residues. V lost 3 bases and J lost 8, with 23 bases in between. Germline CDR1 and CDR2: SGHTA and FQGNSA. This chain's CDR3 is CASSFGLRGAGADEQFF. The CDR3 region has the DNA TGTGCCAGCAGCTTCGGGTTAAGGGGGGCAGGGGCCGATGAGCAGTTCTTC.

This clonotype was counted at least ten times. The CDR3 bases are TGTGCCAGCAGTAAGAGTACGGTTAGCAATCAGCCCCAGCATTTT. It translates to CASSKSTVSNQPQHF. J is TRBJ1-5 and V is TRBV2; D gene ambiguous. CDR1 and CDR2 from the germline V gene are SNHLY and FYNNEI. The ends were cut back, 5 bases at V and 0 bases at J, with 11 bases in the middle. The CDR3 runs 15 residues.

V gene TRBV5-6 combines with J gene TRBJ1-1; D perhaps matches TRBD1 (6 bases). The CDR3 has 15 residues. Germline loops: CDR1 SGHDT, CDR2 YYEEEE. Trimming removed 2 bases at V and 5 bases at J, with 16 bases between. This chain's CDR3 is CASSFRGGRGTEAFF. The CDR3 DNA follows: TGTGCCAGCAGCTTCCGGGGGGGGCGCGGTACTGAAGCTTTCTTT.

This chain uses TRBV7-2 with TRBJ2-2, with D tentatively TRBD2 (6 bases). Germline V gene lookup returns CDR1 SGHTA and CDR2 FQGNSA. Deletions cut 1 base from V and 1 base from J, with 10 bases between. The CDR3 has 16 residues. CDR3 nucleotides: TGTGCCAGCAGCTTAGTGGCGGGGCGGAACACCGGGGAGCTGTTTTTT. This translates into CASSLVAGRNTGELFF.

This clonotype has a handful of counts. The V call is TRBV7-8, the J call TRBJ2-3, with 13 bases identical to TRBD2. The CDR3 runs to 16 residues. Germline V gives CDR1 SGHVS, CDR2 FQNEAQ. J gave up 0 bases and V 4 bases, and 1 base lay outside the gene matches. CDR3 DNA sequence: TGTGCCAGCAGCTCACTAGCGGGGGGGAGCACAGATACGCAGTATTTT. This translates into CASSSLAGGSTDTQYF. The full variable domain, with the rest looked up from reference TRBV7-8 and TRBJ2-3, is GAGVSQSPRYKVAKRGQDVALRCDPISGHVSLFWYQQALGQGPEFLTYFQNEAQLDKSGLPSDRFFAERPEGSVSTLKIQRTQQEDSAVYLCASSSLAGGSTDTQYFGPGTRLTVL.

The rearrangement links TRBV5-6 to TRBJ2-6; D remains ambiguous. This CDR3 is 16 amino acids long. Between the trimmed V and J ends, which lost 4 bases and 0 bases, there was a span of 11 bases. Germline CDR1 is SGHDT and CDR2 is YYEEEE. The CDR3 loop is CASSVLPTSGANVLTF. The CDR3 DNA reads TGTGCCAGCAGCGTTTTACCCACCTCTGGGGCCAACGTCCTGACTTTC.